Presented here are 21 T cell receptor beta chains from one specimen sequenced in a study of beta chain features in type 1 diabetes. Findings and caveats of the study: Type 1 diabetes patients had TCRB CDR3s that were shorter (moderately but significantly so) in all four CD4+ subsets.

The isolated RNA, all of it, was reverse transcribed, so expressed TCRB transcripts were what got sequenced. Clones were read by immunoSEQ multiplex PCR, and TCRdb kept only the in-frame ones, dropping some. The table lists some 270,000 clones, roughly a tenth of them singletons. Antigens of these TCRs are unknown. Sequencing used naive CD4+ T cells from blood. The receptor source for this set is a man between 25 and 39 years old with type 1 diabetes.

The chain couples TRBV10-3 to TRBJ1-1, with 7 positions matching TRBD1. This CDR3 has 17 amino acids. Germline-derived CDR1 and CDR2 are ENHRY and SYGVKD. The junction had 9 bases not matched to a gene; V was cut back by 2 bases and J by 0 bases. Here the CDR3 reads CAISETKGASLNTEAFF. The CDR3 region has the DNA TGTGCCATCAGTGAGACTAAGGGGGCGAGCCTGAACACTGAAGCTTTCTTT.

This clone appeared a few times. V gene TRBV15 combines with J gene TRBJ2-3; no clear D. The CDR3 spans 12 residues. The germline gives CDR1 LNHNV, CDR2 YYDKDF (reference sequence). The V gene lost 2 bases and the J gene lost 6 bases, with 6 bases spanning the gap. CDR3 region: CATSRPADTQYF. DNA of the CDR3: TGTGCCACCAGCAGACCCGCGGATACGCAGTATTTT. The complete variable domain, with remaining parts taken from reference TRBV15 and TRBJ2-3, reads DAMVIQNPRYQVTQFGKPVTLSCSQTLNHNVMYWYQQKSSQAPKLLFHYYDKDFNNEADTPDNFQSRRPNTSFCFLDIRSPGLGDTAMYLCATSRPADTQYFGPGTRLTVL.

The rearrangement links TRBV6-6 to TRBJ2-7; TRBD2 matches at 12 bases. With V trimmed by 4 bases and J by 3 bases, 7 bases remained unmatched. The CDR3 spans 16 residues. Germline V gives CDR1 MNHNY, CDR2 SVGAGI (reference sequence). The CDR3 spells CASSSTSGGVYYEQYF. Written as DNA, the CDR3 is TGTGCCAGCAGTTCGACTAGCGGGGGTGTCTACTACGAGCAGTACTTC.

The rearrangement joins TRBV7-2 to TRBJ1-5, with unresolved D. The germline V and J ends were trimmed by 0 bases and 4 bases, with 13 bases remaining between them. The CDR3 spans 16 residues. Germline CDR1 and CDR2: SGHTA and FQGNSA. CDR3 coding DNA: TGTGCCAGCAGCTTAGCGCGGGGTAAAGGGAATCAGCCCCAGCATTTT. This encodes CASSLARGKGNQPQHF.

The chain joins TRBV28 to TRBJ1-5, with D tentatively TRBD1 (5 bases). Germline V gives CDR1 MDHEN, CDR2 SYDVKM. The CDR3 runs to 13 residues. V gave up 6 bases and J gave up 4 bases, with 10 bases separating them. The CDR3, as DNA: TGTGCCAGCAGACAACAGGTGAATCAGCCCCAGCATTTT. Protein product: CASRQQVNQPQHF.

J is TRBJ1-6 and V is TRBV6-5; 8 nucleotides align to TRBD1. V shed 4 bases and J 10 bases; nucleotides not matched to a gene: 6. This CDR3 has 14 amino acids. The V gene's germline CDR1 is MNHEY and CDR2 SVGAGI. The chain's CDR3 is CASSSQGAISPLHF. The CDR3 nucleotides read TGTGCCAGCAGTTCTCAGGGGGCGATATCACCCCTCCACTTT.

V is TRBV14 and J is TRBJ2-2; 8 bases match TRBD2. The CDR3 has 15 residues. The germline gives CDR1 SGHDN, CDR2 FVKESK. Germline trimming cut 4 bases from V and 4 bases from J; bases unmatched to any gene: 5. For the CDR3, the DNA is TGTGCCAGCAGCCCCTCCGGGGGGGTCACCGGGGAGCTGTTTTTT. It encodes CASSPSGGVTGELFF.

This chain links TRBV4-2 with TRBJ1-2; no firm D call. The CDR3 runs to 16 residues. Germline V gene data show CDR1 as LGHNA and CDR2 as YNFKEQ. Trimming left V 0 bases short and J 6 bases short, with 17 bases between. Written as DNA, the CDR3 is TGTGCCAGCAGCCAAGACGAAGCGGCCCAGTCGGATGGCTACACCTTC. As protein: CASSQDEAAQSDGYTF.

This clone has more than one count but fewer than ten. This rearrangement joins TRBV9 to TRBJ2-1, with D possibly being TRBD1 (7 bases). CDR3 length: 15 residues. The V end lost 6 bases, the J end lost 0 bases, and 13 bases lay between the germline ends. Germline V gives CDR1 SGDLS, CDR2 YYNGEE. The CDR3 DNA is TGTGCCAGCACCAAGCAGGGGGGCTCCTACAATGAGCAGTTCTTC. Amino acids: CASTKQGGSYNEQFF.

This clone has just a few counts. V and J are TRBV9 and TRBJ1-5; 10 bases are shared with TRBD1. Trimming at V came to 4 bases and at J to 7 bases, leaving 11 bases not matched to a gene. This CDR3 is built from 16 residues. Germline CDR1 reads SGDLS; CDR2 reads YYNGEE. The CDR3: CASSIGDRGYEQPQHF. The DNA for the CDR3 is TGTGCCAGCAGCATTGGGGACAGGGGATATGAACAGCCCCAGCATTTT. Drawing the rest from reference TRBV9 and TRBJ1-5, the complete variable domain is DSGVTQTPKHLITATGQRVTLRCSPRSGDLSVYWYQQSLDQGLQFLIQYYNGEERAKGNILERFSAQQFPDLHSELNLSSLELGDSALYFCASSIGDRGYEQPQHFGDGTRLSIL.

The chain combines TRBV30 with TRBJ2-7, with a weak D call TRBD1 (6 bases). The CDR3 consists of 12 residues. The germline gives CDR1 GTSNPN, CDR2 SVGIG (reference sequence). The V end was cut by 6 bases, the J end by 8 bases, with 17 bases between. CDR3 bases: TGTGCCTGCGGATCCGGGACAAGGAAGCAGTACTTC. Protein: CACGSGTRKQYF. The full variable domain, in which reference TRBV30 and TRBJ2-7 provide the parts outside the CDR3, is SQTIHQWPATLVQPVGSPLSLECTVEGTSNPNLYWYRQAAGRGLQLLFYSVGIGQISSEVPQNLSASRPQDRQFILSSKKLLLSDSGFYLCACGSGTRKQYFGPGTRLTVT.

CDR3 sequence (DNA): TGTGCCAGCAGCTTGGAACGGGGTAATCAGCCCCAGCATTTT. It yields the protein CASSLERGNQPQHF. This sequence joins TRBV5-8 and TRBJ1-5; D gene uncertain. The CDR3 has 14 amino acids. CDR1 is SGHTS, CDR2 YDEGEE, per germline. The germline V and J ends were trimmed by 0 bases and 4 bases, with 8 bases remaining between them.

This clone appeared a few times. The chain links TRBV6-6 to TRBJ1-1; the D is unclear. CDR3 size: 12 residues. The germline gives CDR1 MNHNY, CDR2 SVGAGI (reference sequence). V lost 8 bases and J 6 bases, leaving 13 bases between the germline ends. CDR3 bases: TGTGCCAGCCTCCTGAGCGGCGCTGAAGCTTTCTTT. Residues: CASLLSGAEAFF.

This clone was counted a few times. The V and J genes are TRBV5-1 and TRBJ1-5; maybe TRBD1 (5 bases). CDR1 is SGHRS and CDR2 is YFSETQ in the germline V gene. The CDR3 contains 14 residues. Trimming took 5 bases from V and 7 from J, leaving 16 bases between them. CDR3 in amino acids: CASSQRLGGQPQHF. The CDR3 DNA sequence: TGCGCCAGCAGTCAACGACTTGGGGGGCAGCCCCAGCATTTT.

This clone was detected only a few times. The chain recombines TRBV18 with TRBJ2-6; TRBD1 might be the D (5 bases). The length of the CDR3 is 16 residues. Germline CDR1 reads KGHSH; CDR2 reads LQKENI. Trimming shortened V by 3 bases and J by 1 base, and 10 bases separated the two germline ends. The CDR3 here is CASSPRQFSGANVLTF. As DNA, the CDR3 is TGTGCCAGCTCACCTAGACAGTTTTCTGGGGCCAACGTCCTGACTTTC. The full variable domain, with the rest looked up from reference TRBV18 and TRBJ2-6, is NAGVMQNPRHLVRRRGQEARLRCSPMKGHSHVYWYRQLPEEGLKFMVYLQKENIIDESGMPKERFSAEFPKEGPSILRIQQVVRGDSAAYFCASSPRQFSGANVLTFGAGSRLTVL.

The gene calls are TRBV9 and TRBJ1-1; tentative D call: TRBD1 (5 bases). CDR1 and CDR2 (germline): SGDLS, YYNGEE. The CDR3 is 14 amino acids. Trimming removed 4 bases at V and 0 bases at J, with 10 bases between. CDR3 sequence: CASSKGHMNTEAFF. DNA of the CDR3: TGTGCCAGCAGCAAAGGACATATGAACACTGAAGCTTTCTTT.

This clone was counted a few times. This chain uses TRBV19 with TRBJ2-2, with 8 bases aligning to TRBD1. V lost 7 bases to trimming and J lost 6 bases; unmatched junction nucleotides: 7. This CDR3 region has 14 residues. Germline assignment: CDR1 LNHDA and CDR2 SQIVND (reference sequence). This CDR3 reads CASTRTGNPGELFF. The CDR3 DNA follows: TGTGCCAGTACCCGGACAGGGAATCCCGGGGAGCTGTTTTTT.

This chain uses TRBV5-1 with TRBJ2-1; D ambiguous. V lost 2 bases and J 0 bases, leaving 9 bases between the germline ends. This CDR3 comprises 15 residues. CDR1 is SGHRS, CDR2 YFSETQ, per germline. The CDR3 DNA is TGCGCCAGCAGCTTCGCATTGAGCTCCTACAATGAGCAGTTCTTC. It codes for CASSFALSSYNEQFF. Full variable domain (outside the CDR3, taken from reference TRBV5-1 and TRBJ2-1): KAGVTQTPRYLIKTRGQQVTLSCSPISGHRSVSWYQQTPGQGLQFLFEYFSETQRNKGNFPGRFSGRQFSNSRSEMNVSTLELGDSALYLCASSFALSSYNEQFFGPGTRLTVL.

The chain couples TRBV28 to TRBJ1-6; 8 bases align to TRBD1. J lost 8 bases, V lost 6 bases, and 9 bases had no gene match. This CDR3 region has 15 residues. Germline V gene lookup returns CDR1 MDHEN and CDR2 SYDVKM. DNA for the CDR3: TGTGCCAGCAGCCGTGGGCAGGGGGCTGATTCACCCCTCCACTTT. Protein sequence: CASSRGQGADSPLHF.

J is TRBJ2-7 and V is TRBV11-2; D uncertain. Germline V gene lookup returns CDR1 SGHAT and CDR2 FQNNGV. Trimming left V 5 bases short and J 0 bases short, with 5 bases between. CDR3 length equals 12 residues. The CDR3 reads CASSLFSYEQYF. Written as DNA, the CDR3 is TGTGCCAGCAGCCTTTTCTCCTACGAGCAGTACTTC.

This clone has just a few counts. V is TRBV9 and J is TRBJ2-7; unclear D gene. Germline CDR1 and CDR2: SGDLS and YYNGEE. The length of the CDR3 is 14 residues. V was shortened by 3 bases and J by 4 bases, with 14 bases between the two germline ends. The CDR3 loop reads CASSATVGQYEQYF. In nucleotides, the CDR3 is TGTGCCAGCAGCGCTACGGTGGGCCAGTACGAGCAGTACTTC.